Detailed here is one T cell receptor (beta chain). This sample is part of a study of CD8 T cells in Susac syndrome. Sequencing of TCR beta was performed on blood CD8+ T cells and on blood CD4+ T cells. The CD8+ and CD4+ T cells were negatively isolated, with the TEMRA cells enriched by FACS. RNA amounts of about 0.5 to 1 ug underwent reverse transcription with random hexamers. The authors amplified TCR beta CDR3 across 54 Vbeta and 13 Jbeta using immunoSEQ multiplex PCR. TCRdb re-called the immunoSEQ multiplex PCR reads through MiXCR, storing one row per CDR3 protein. The sample has more than 65,000 distinct CDR3 sequences, around 96% seen once; the top ten hold less than 0.65%. The V gene lost 4 bases and the J gene lost 0 bases, with 7 bases spanning the gap. The CDR3 has 15 residues. Germline assignment: CDR1 MNHEY and CDR2 SVGEGT.

The chain uses TRBV6-2 or TRBV6-3 and TRBJ2-6, with a tentative D call TRBD1 (6 bases). The sequence derives from a human donor with multiple sclerosis. Sequencing was performed on CD8+ T cells from PBMCs. Written as DNA, the CDR3 is TGTGCCAGCAGTTTGGACAGCTCTGGGGCCAACGTCCTGACTTTC. Its protein product is CASSLDSSGANVLTF.